This T cell receptor beta chain was recorded in a study of shared clonotypes between healthy human individuals. The CDR3 has 17 amino acids. Germline values: CDR1 MDHEN, CDR2 SYDVKM. V was pared by 3 bases and J by 5 bases, with 14 bases of the junction left unmatched. The protocol was immunoSEQ multiplex PCR, while the TCRdb copy is restricted to in-frame clones and leaves out a portion. The profile shows under 600,000 clones, 75% to 80% of them singletons. This clone has a single count. What was sequenced was PBMCs. The chain links TRBV28 to TRBJ2-3, with 7 bases identical to TRBD2. The receptor was derived from a woman aged 35 to 49 in good health. Some clones in this sample may be carry-over from other donors' samples. For the CDR3, the DNA is TGTGCCAGCAGTTTGGCGCCGGGGGGTAGGGGTCGAGATACGCAGTATTTT. It is translated as CASSLAPGGRGRDTQYF.